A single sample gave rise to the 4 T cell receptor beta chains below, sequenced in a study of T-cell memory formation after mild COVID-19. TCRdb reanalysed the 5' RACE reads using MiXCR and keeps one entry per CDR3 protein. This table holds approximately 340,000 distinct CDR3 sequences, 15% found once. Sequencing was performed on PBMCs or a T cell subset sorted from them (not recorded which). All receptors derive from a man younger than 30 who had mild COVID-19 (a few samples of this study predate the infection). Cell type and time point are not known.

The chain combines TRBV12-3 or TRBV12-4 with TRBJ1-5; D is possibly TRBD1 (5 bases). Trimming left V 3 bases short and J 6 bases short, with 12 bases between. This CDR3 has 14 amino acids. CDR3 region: CASSFRTGGQPQHF. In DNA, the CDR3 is TGTGCCAGCAGTTTTCGTACTGGGGGTCAGCCCCAGCATTTT.

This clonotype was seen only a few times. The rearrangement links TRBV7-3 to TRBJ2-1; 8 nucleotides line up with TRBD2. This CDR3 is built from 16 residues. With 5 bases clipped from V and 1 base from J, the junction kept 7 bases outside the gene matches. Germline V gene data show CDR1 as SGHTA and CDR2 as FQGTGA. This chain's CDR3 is CASSRLGLGSYNEQFF. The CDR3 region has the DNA TGTGCCAGCAGCCGCCTGGGACTAGGGTCCTACAATGAGCAGTTCTTC.

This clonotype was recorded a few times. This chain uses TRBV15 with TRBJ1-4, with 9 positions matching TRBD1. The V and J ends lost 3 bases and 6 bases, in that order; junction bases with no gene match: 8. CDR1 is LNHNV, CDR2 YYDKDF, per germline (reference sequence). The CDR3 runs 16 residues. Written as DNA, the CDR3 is TGTGCCACCAGCAGCGACCGGGACAGGGTTCATGAAAAACTGTTTTTT. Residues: CATSSDRDRVHEKLFF.

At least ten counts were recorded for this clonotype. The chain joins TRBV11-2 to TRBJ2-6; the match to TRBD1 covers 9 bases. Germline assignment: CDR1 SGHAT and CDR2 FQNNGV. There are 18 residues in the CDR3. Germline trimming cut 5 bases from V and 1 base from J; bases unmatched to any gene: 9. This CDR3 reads CASSRGQGIFSGANVLTF. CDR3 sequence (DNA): TGTGCCAGCAGCCGCGGACAGGGGATCTTTTCTGGGGCCAACGTCCTGACTTTC.